Each of the 6 T cell receptor beta chains below was sequenced from the same sample in a study of OX40 agonist ivuxolimab in advanced cancers. TCRdb's table, derived via immunoSEQ multiplex PCR, lists solely in-frame clones and lacks some. Among some 70,000 clones listed, around 93% were seen once. This sample comprised CD4+ or CD8+ T cells sorted from blood, obtained in a trial of the OX40 agonist ivuxolimab. These receptors were collected from an adult with an advanced solid tumor such as melanoma, head and neck, liver or kidney cancer.

This sequence joins TRBV19 and TRBJ2-3; TRBD2 aligns across 11 bases. V lost 0 bases to trimming and J lost 2 bases; unmatched junction nucleotides: 1. From germline, CDR1 is LNHDA and CDR2 SQIVND (reference sequence). CDR3 length: 16 residues. This CDR3 reads CASSIETSGITDTQYF. As DNA, the CDR3 is TGTGCCAGTAGTATAGAGACTAGCGGGATCACAGATACGCAGTATTTT.

V usage is TRBV23-1 and J usage is TRBJ2-5; 10 nucleotides line up with TRBD1. TRBV23-1 is an ORF for which the function is uncertain. V gave up 3 bases and J gave up 5 bases; unmatched junction bases: 6. This CDR3 contains 15 residues. The CDR3 sequence is CASSQPDRGQETQYF. Here the CDR3 DNA reads TGCGCCAGCAGTCAGCCAGACAGGGGGCAGGAGACCCAGTACTTC.

The CDR3 coding sequence is TGTGCCAGCAGCTTGGGATACGGCTACGAGCAGTACTTC. Residues: CASSLGYGYEQYF. The rearrangement uses TRBV7-2 and TRBJ2-7; no clear D gene. Trimming left V 3 bases short and J 3 bases short, with 9 bases between. The CDR3 is 13 residues long. Germline CDR1 and CDR2: SGHTA and FQGNSA.

The rearrangement links TRBV5-1 to TRBJ2-7; TRBD1 matches 7 bases. V gave up 3 bases and J gave up 0 bases; unmatched junction bases: 3. This CDR3 region has 14 residues. CDR1 SGHRS and CDR2 YFSETQ come from the germline V gene. The CDR3 coding sequence is TGCGCCAGCAGCTGGGACAGCGGCTCCTACGAGCAGTACTTC. It codes for CASSWDSGSYEQYF.

This clone has a single count. V gene TRBV5-4 combines with J gene TRBJ2-7; 8 bases match TRBD1. Germline loops: CDR1 SGHNT, CDR2 YYREEE (reference sequence). The CDR3 covers 16 residues. Trimming took 0 bases from V and 6 from J; bases not matched to a gene: 11. CDR3 DNA: TGTGCCAGCAGCTTGGGCTTGACAGGGGATTTGCGCGAGCAGTACTTC. Amino acids: CASSLGLTGDLREQYF.

The V gene is TRBV5-6, the J gene TRBJ1-6, with 9 bases lining up with TRBD1. Germline values: CDR1 SGHDT, CDR2 YYEEEE. The CDR3 has 16 amino acids. V dropped 3 bases and J dropped 7; count of bases not matched to a gene: 8. CDR3 DNA sequence: TGTGCCAGCAGCTCCACAGGGGACAGGGCGAATTCACCCCTCCACTTT. It is translated as CASSSTGDRANSPLHF.